The next 17 T cell receptor beta chains were all read from a single sample in a study of cytomegalovirus exposure and HLA in healthy donors. PCR involved 60 Vbeta and 13 Jbeta primers. TCRdb's copy holds only in-frame clones and misses some; the assay was immunoSEQ multiplex PCR. This table has approximately 89,000 clones, approximately 60% appearing once. The sample taken for sequencing was PBMCs. These receptors were taken from a woman aged 25 to 39 in good health and CMV-seropositive.

The chain has TRBV9 and TRBJ1-3; TRBD1 agrees at 9 bases. The CDR3 spans 16 residues. J was trimmed by 2 bases and V by 4 bases; bases with no gene match: 7. Germline CDR1 reads SGDLS; CDR2 reads YYNGEE. CDR3 sequence reads: CASSPGGTGTGNTIYF. CDR3 DNA sequence: TGTGCCAGCAGCCCCGGTGGGACAGGGACTGGAAACACCATATATTTT.

This clone was seen only once. The V call is TRBV5-4, the J call TRBJ2-2; possible D gene TRBD1, 5 bases. The CDR3 has 15 amino acids. The germline CDR1 and CDR2 sequences are SGHNT and YYREEE (reference sequence). Trimming took 3 bases from V and 3 from J, leaving 12 bases between them. The DNA for the CDR3 is TGTGCCAGCAGCTCTCAGGGCGCGGACACCGGGGAGCTGTTTTTT. It yields the protein CASSSQGADTGELFF.

The V gene is TRBV6-5, the J gene TRBJ1-6; no firm D call. Between the trimmed V and J ends, which lost 2 bases and 1 base, there was a span of 6 bases. The CDR3 covers 15 residues. CDR1 MNHEY and CDR2 SVGAGI come from the germline V gene. CDR3 sequence reads: CASSYEGSYNSPLHF. DNA of the CDR3: TGTGCCAGCAGTTACGAGGGTTCCTATAATTCACCCCTCCACTTT.

J is TRBJ1-5 and V is TRBV15; 11 nucleotides match TRBD1. Per germline, CDR1 LNHNV and CDR2 YYDKDF (reference sequence). The CDR3 is made up of 15 amino acids. V trimming: 3 bases; J trimming: 4 bases; junction bases outside the gene matches: 2. The CDR3 spells CATSRGQGGNQPQHF. The CDR3 DNA reads TGTGCCACCAGCAGGGGACAGGGGGGGAATCAGCCCCAGCATTTT. The variable domain in full, completed from reference TRBV15 and TRBJ1-5, reads DAMVIQNPRYQVTQFGKPVTLSCSQTLNHNVMYWYQQKSSQAPKLLFHYYDKDFNNEADTPDNFQSRRPNTSFCFLDIRSPGLGDTAMYLCATSRGQGGNQPQHFGDGTRLSIL.

This clone was observed once. Its ends do not fully match the called genes, so a read error is possible. The gene calls are TRBV7-9 and TRBJ1-1; D unresolved. The length of the CDR3 is 12 residues. Germline CDR1 and CDR2: SEHNR and FQNEAQ (reference sequence). CDR3 nucleotides: TGTTCCAGCAGCTTCGACACCACTGAAGCTTTCTTT. Its protein is CSSSFDTTEAFF.

This clone was picked up a small number of times. The rearrangement links TRBV6-6 to TRBJ1-2; D is perhaps TRBD1 (5 bases). V was shortened by 6 bases and J by 3 bases, with 14 bases between the two germline ends. This CDR3 has 14 amino acids. Germline V gives CDR1 MNHNY, CDR2 SVGAGI (reference sequence). CDR3 in amino acids: CASSLGPRDYGYTF. The CDR3 region has the DNA TGTGCCAGCAGCCTGGGTCCCAGGGACTATGGCTACACCTTC.

This clone was observed once. The rearrangement joins TRBV18 to TRBJ2-7; 7 nucleotides agree with TRBD1. Germline CDR1 KGHSH, CDR2 LQKENI. Trimming cost V 3 bases and J 4 bases; bases outside gene matches: 6. There are 14 residues in the CDR3. CDR3 protein: CASSPDRVRYEQYF. Written as DNA, the CDR3 is TGTGCCAGCTCACCTGACAGGGTTAGATACGAGCAGTACTTC.

This clone was detected a few times. This sequence joins TRBV5-5 and TRBJ2-7; 11 bases map to TRBD2. The CDR3 length is 14 residues. Looked up from germline, CDR1 is SGHKS and CDR2 is YYEKEE (reference sequence). V shed 0 bases, J shed 5 bases, and the junction held 1 base outside the gene matches. CDR3 coding DNA: TGTGCCAGCAGCTTGGTAGCGGGGGGGCACGAGCAGTACTTC. It yields the protein CASSLVAGGHEQYF.

The chain has TRBV6-5 and TRBJ1-6; D might be TRBD1 (6 bases). Germline CDR1 MNHEY, CDR2 SVGAGI. The V and J ends lost 6 bases and 6 bases respectively, with 15 bases between them. There are 15 residues in the CDR3. The CDR3 DNA reads TGTGCCAGCAGACAGGCAGGGGCCGCTAATTCACCCCTCCACTTT. It codes for CASRQAGAANSPLHF.

The chain links TRBV6-6 to TRBJ2-1; 8 bases are a match to TRBD2. The CDR3 runs 15 residues. Germline V gives CDR1 MNHNY, CDR2 SVGAGI (reference sequence). J was trimmed by 7 bases and V by 6 bases; bases with no gene match: 11. CDR3 region: CASSSVVAGKNEQFF. The CDR3 bases are TGTGCCAGCAGCTCCGTGGTAGCGGGGAAGAATGAGCAGTTCTTC.

The chain joins TRBV6-5 to TRBJ2-3; TRBD2 aligns across 8 bases. The CDR3 runs 15 residues. In germline, CDR1 is MNHEY, CDR2 SVGAGI. The V gene end was trimmed by 6 bases and the J gene end by 3 bases; junction bases not matched to a gene: 8. As DNA, the CDR3 is TGTGCCAGCAGATTCGGGGCTAGCGGGACAGATACGCAGTATTTT. Translating gives CASRFGASGTDTQYF.

The genes are TRBV7-3 and TRBJ2-5, with a weak D call TRBD2 (5 bases). V lost 5 bases and J lost 3, with 19 bases in between. The CDR3 sequence is 16 residues long. Germline V gene data show CDR1 as SGHTA and CDR2 as FQGTGA. The CDR3 bases are TGTGCCAGCAGCCCGACCGGTCTAGCTCTTAAAGAGACCCAGTACTTC. Protein: CASSPTGLALKETQYF.

The CDR3 sequence: CASRLTPLAASTDTQYF. The CDR3 DNA sequence: TGCGCCAGCCGACTAACACCACTAGCAGCTAGCACAGATACGCAGTATTTT. The chain uses TRBV5-1 and TRBJ2-3, with TRBD2 as a possible D gene (6 bases). Between the trimmed V and J ends, which lost 7 bases and 0 bases, there was a span of 21 bases. Germline CDR1 reads SGHRS; CDR2 reads YFSETQ. The CDR3 contains 17 residues.

The CDR3 nucleotides read TGTGCCAGCAGGGCTCGTGGGACAGGGGGCACCGGGGAGCTGTTTTTT. Protein: CASRARGTGGTGELFF. The J gene is TRBJ2-2, the V gene TRBV4-2; TRBD1 matches at 11 bases. V lost 6 bases, J lost 4 bases, and 7 bases stayed unmatched. Germline values: CDR1 LGHNA, CDR2 YNFKEQ. This CDR3 is built from 16 residues.

This sequence joins TRBV19 and TRBJ1-3; possible D gene TRBD1, 6 bases. The CDR3 runs 15 residues. CDR1 is LNHDA, CDR2 SQIVND, per germline (reference sequence). V was pared by 6 bases and J by 6 bases, with 18 bases between. In DNA, the CDR3 is TGTGCCAGTAGCCGAGACAGGATCGAGACAAACACCATATATTTT. This encodes CASSRDRIETNTIYF.

CDR3 coding DNA: TGTGCCAGTAGTATATGGACAGGGGTAAACTATGGCTACACCTTC. Its translation: CASSIWTGVNYGYTF. The chain joins TRBV19 to TRBJ1-2; 9 bases agree with TRBD1. V lost 2 bases to trimming and J lost 2 bases; unmatched junction nucleotides: 3. Germline CDR1 and CDR2: LNHDA and SQIVND (reference sequence). This CDR3 has 15 amino acids.

V is TRBV5-4 and J is TRBJ1-5; D possibly corresponds to TRBD1 (5 bases). Trimming left V 4 bases short and J 2 bases short, with 10 bases between. The CDR3 covers 14 residues. The germline gives CDR1 SGHNT, CDR2 YYREEE (reference sequence). This chain's CDR3 is CASSRQGGNQPQHF. Written as DNA, the CDR3 is TGTGCCAGCAGCCGTCAGGGTGGCAATCAGCCCCAGCATTTT.